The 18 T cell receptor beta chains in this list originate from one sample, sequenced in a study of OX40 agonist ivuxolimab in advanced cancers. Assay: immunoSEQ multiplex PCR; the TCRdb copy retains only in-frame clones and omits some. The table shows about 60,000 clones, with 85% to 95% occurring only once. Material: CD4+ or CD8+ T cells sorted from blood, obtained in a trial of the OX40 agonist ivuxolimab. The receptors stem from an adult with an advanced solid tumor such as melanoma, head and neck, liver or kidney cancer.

CDR3 in DNA: TGTGCCAGCAGCCAAGAGACGGGGGGGAGATACCCTTACAATGAGCAGTTCTTC. This gives the protein CASSQETGGRYPYNEQFF. The chain joins TRBV14 to TRBJ2-1; 8 bases line up with TRBD2. Trimming at V came to 0 bases and at J to 4 bases, leaving 11 bases not matched to a gene. Germline CDR1 SGHDN, CDR2 FVKESK. CDR3 length: 18 amino acids.

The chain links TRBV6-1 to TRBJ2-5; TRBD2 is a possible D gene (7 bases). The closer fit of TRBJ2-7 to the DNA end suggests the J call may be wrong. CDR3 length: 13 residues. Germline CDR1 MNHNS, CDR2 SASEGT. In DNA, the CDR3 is TGTGCCACAGCATTCGGGGGGCGGTACGAGCAGTACTTC. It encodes CATAFGGRYEQYF.

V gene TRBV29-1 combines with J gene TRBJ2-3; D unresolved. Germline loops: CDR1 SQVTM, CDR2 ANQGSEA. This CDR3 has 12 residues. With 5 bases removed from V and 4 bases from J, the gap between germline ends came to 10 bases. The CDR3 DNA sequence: TGCAGCGTTTTAGCTAGGTCAGATACGCAGTATTTT. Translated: CSVLARSDTQYF.

CDR3 region: CASSLPSPPLYGYTF. The CDR3 DNA reads TGTGCCAGCAGCTTACCCAGTCCCCCTCTGTATGGCTACACCTTC. The chain recombines TRBV13 with TRBJ1-2, with D uncertain. Germline CDR1 PRHDT, CDR2 FYEKMQ (reference sequence). The V gene lost 2 bases and the J gene lost 5 bases, with 15 bases spanning the gap. The CDR3 extends over 15 amino acids.

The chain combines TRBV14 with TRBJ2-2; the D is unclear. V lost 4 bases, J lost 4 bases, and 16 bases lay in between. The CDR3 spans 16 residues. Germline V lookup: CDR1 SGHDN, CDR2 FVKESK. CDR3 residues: CASSRRLVGFTGELFF. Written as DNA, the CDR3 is TGTGCCAGCAGCCGAAGACTGGTGGGGTTCACCGGGGAGCTGTTTTTT.

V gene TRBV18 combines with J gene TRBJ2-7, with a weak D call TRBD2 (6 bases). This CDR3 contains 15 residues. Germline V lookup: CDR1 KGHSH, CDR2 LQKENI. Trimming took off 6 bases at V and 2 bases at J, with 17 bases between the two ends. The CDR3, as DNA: TGTGCCAGCTCCCAGGGTGGAGGGCCGACCTACGAGCAGTACTTC. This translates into CASSQGGGPTYEQYF.

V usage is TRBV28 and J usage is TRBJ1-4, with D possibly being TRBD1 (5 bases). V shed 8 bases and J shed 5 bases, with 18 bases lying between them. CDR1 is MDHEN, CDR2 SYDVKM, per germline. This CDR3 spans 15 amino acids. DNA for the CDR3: TGTGCCAGCCGCCCAGGGCACGGCGCGAATGAAAAACTGTTTTTT. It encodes CASRPGHGANEKLFF.

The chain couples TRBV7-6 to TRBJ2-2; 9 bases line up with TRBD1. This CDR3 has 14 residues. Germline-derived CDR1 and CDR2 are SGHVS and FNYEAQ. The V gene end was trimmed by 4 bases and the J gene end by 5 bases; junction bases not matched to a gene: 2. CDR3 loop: CASSSGTGTGELFF. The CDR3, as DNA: TGTGCCAGCAGCTCGGGGACAGGGACCGGGGAGCTGTTTTTT.

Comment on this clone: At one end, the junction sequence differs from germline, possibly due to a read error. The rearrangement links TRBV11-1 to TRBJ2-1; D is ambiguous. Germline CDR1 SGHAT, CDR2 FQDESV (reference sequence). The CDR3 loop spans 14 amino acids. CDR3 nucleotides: TGTGCCAGCAGCTTAATGTCCTCCAACAATGAGCAGTTCTTC. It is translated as CASSLMSSNNEQFF. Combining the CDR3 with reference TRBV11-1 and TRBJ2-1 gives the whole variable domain EAEVAQSPRYKITEKSQAVAFWCDPISGHATLYWYRQILGQGPELLVQFQDESVVDDSQLPKDRFSAERLKGVDSTLKIQPAELGDSAMYLCASSLMSSNNEQFFGPGTRLTVL.

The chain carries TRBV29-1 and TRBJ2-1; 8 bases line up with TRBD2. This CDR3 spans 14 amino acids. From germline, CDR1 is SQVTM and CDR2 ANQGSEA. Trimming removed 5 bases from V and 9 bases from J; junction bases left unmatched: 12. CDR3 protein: CSVLPGLEFREQFF. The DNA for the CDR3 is TGCAGCGTTCTTCCGGGACTAGAGTTCCGTGAGCAGTTCTTC.

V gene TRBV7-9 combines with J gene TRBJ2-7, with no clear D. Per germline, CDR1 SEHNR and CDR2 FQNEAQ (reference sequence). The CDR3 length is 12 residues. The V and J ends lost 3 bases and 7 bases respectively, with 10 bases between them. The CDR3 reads CASSFTPWEQYF. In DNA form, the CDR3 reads TGTGCCAGCAGCTTTACTCCTTGGGAGCAGTACTTC.

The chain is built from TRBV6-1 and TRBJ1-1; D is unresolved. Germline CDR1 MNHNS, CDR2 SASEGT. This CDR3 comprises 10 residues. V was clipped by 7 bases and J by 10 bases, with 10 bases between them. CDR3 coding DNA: TGTGCCAGCAATTACGGCGCAGCTTTCTTT. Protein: CASNYGAAFF.

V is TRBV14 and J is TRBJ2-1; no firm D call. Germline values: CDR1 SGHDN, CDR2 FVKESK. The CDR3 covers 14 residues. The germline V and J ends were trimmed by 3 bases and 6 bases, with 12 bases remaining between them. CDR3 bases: TGTGCCAGCAGCCAGGAGTTCGGTCTCAATGAGCAGTTCTTC. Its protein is CASSQEFGLNEQFF.

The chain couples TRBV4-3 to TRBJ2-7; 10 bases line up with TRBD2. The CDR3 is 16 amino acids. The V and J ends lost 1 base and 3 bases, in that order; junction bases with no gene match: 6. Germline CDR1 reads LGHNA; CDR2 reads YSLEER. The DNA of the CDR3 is TGCGCCAGCAGCCAAGGGGCTAGCGGGAGATTCTACGAGCAGTACTTC. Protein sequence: CASSQGASGRFYEQYF.

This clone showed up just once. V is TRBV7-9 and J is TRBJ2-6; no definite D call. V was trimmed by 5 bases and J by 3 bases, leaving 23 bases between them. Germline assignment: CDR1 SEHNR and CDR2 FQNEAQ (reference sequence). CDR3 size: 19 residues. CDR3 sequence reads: CASSPRLGRDPLGANVLTF. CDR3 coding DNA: TGTGCCAGCAGCCCGCGGTTAGGCCGTGACCCTCTTGGGGCCAACGTCCTGACTTTC. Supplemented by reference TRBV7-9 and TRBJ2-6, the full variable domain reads DTGVSQNPRHKITKRGQNVTFRCDPISEHNRLYWYRQTLGQGPEFLTYFQNEAQLEKSRLLSDRFSAERPKGSFSTLEIQRTEQGDSAMYLCASSPRLGRDPLGANVLTFGAGSRLTVL.

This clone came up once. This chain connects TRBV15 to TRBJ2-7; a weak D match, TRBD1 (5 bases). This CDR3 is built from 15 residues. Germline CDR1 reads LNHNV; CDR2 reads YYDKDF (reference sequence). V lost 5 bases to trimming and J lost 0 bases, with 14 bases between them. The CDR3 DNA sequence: TGTGCCACCAGCCAAGGGGCAGCATTCTCCTACGAGCAGTACTTC. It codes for CATSQGAAFSYEQYF.

The CDR3 spells CASSVVAGTTTDTQYF. The CDR3 nucleotides are TGTGCCAGCAGCGTAGTCGCCGGGACTACCACAGATACGCAGTATTTT. The rearrangement links TRBV9 to TRBJ2-3; 7 nucleotides align to TRBD2. The germline CDR1 and CDR2 sequences are SGDLS and YYNGEE. The CDR3 has 16 residues. V dropped 0 bases and J dropped 2; count of bases not matched to a gene: 6.

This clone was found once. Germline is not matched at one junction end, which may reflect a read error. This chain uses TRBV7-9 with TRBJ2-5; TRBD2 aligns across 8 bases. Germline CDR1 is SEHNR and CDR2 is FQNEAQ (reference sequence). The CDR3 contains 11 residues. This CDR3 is CASSGGPAGDF. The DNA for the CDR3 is TGTGCCAGCAGCGGAGGGCCAGCGGGGGACTTC. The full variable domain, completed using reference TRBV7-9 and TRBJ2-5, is DTGVSQNPRHKITKRGQNVTFRCDPISEHNRLYWYRQTLGQGPEFLTYFQNEAQLEKSRLLSDRFSAERPKGSFSTLEIQRTEQGDSAMYLCASSGGPAGDFGPGTRLLVL.